This T cell receptor beta chain is from a study of regulatory T cells in long-lasting Graves disease. Regarding the study as a whole: Patients with persistent disease showed a bias toward TRBV28, TRBJ1-2 and TRBJ2-5.

Time point reported: persistent/refractory GD, antithyroid drugs over 5 years with positive TRAb. The authors made the TCR library using RNA they extracted from PBMCs. This clonotype was seen repeatedly, ten times or more. What it recognizes is unknown. Library construction for TCR beta used iRepertoire HTBI primers and Arm-PCR of CDR3 regions. TCRdb re-called the multiplex PCR reads through MiXCR, storing one row per CDR3 protein. The top ten clones hold about 13% of a sample with about 430,000 distinct CDR3 sequences, 21% of them seen once. The CDR3 has 15 residues. Germline trimming cut 0 bases from V and 3 bases from J; bases unmatched to any gene: 5. The germline V gene has CDR1 SGHRS and CDR2 YFSETQ.

Source: peripheral blood mononuclear cells (PBMCs), taken when the disease was refractory, from a patient treated with antithyroid drugs. This chain links TRBV5-1 with TRBJ2-7; 8 bases agree with TRBD1. This sequence was found in a female donor with Graves disease. Here the CDR3 reads CASSLEGQAIYEQYF. As DNA, the CDR3 is TGCGCCAGCAGCTTGGAGGGACAGGCGATCTACGAGCAGTACTTC.